Below are 24 T cell receptor beta chains sequenced from a single sample in a study of tissue T cells after allogeneic stem cell transplantation. TCRdb keeps only in-frame clones here, not all; method: immunoSEQ multiplex PCR. The profile shows some 6,700 clones, around 46% of them singletons. The time point denotes: mouse harvest day 7 after allogeneic transplant. Tail vein injection delivered 10^7 T-cell-depleted bone marrow cells and 10^6 splenic CD5+ T cells. Material for sequencing was gut tissue. The receptors derive from a female BALB/c mouse given C57BL/6 T cells with graft-versus-host disease after an allogeneic hematopoietic cell transplant.

As concerns this clone: Each gene name is a mouse one. The CDR3 end is not reached by the read, which stops 1 residue before it; the germline J gene fills it in. The chain is built from TRBV16 and TRBJ1-2, with D perhaps matching TRBD1 (6 bases). V lost 3 bases and J lost 0, with 8 bases in between. Germline CDR1 SGHSA, CDR2 FRNQAP. The CDR3 spans 14 residues. The CDR3 bases that were read are TGTGCAAGCAGCTTGGACAGTGCAAACTCCGACTACACC. It translates to CASSLDSANSDYT. Given in full, the CDR3 is CASSLDSANSDYTF.

Concerning this clone: Genes and germline are mouse. Coverage ceases 1 residue before the CDR3 finishes, and the germline J gene fills in the end. The chain combines TRBV26 with TRBJ2-5; TRBD1 matches 7 bases. The CDR3 has 13 amino acids. Germline lookup yields CDR1 KGHPV and CDR2 FQNQEV (reference sequence). J gave up 6 bases and V 8 bases, and 8 bases lay outside the gene matches. The CDR3 reads CASARQGEDTQYF. CDR3 DNA, as far as it was read: TGTGCCAGCGCCCGACAGGGTGAGGACACCCAGTAC.

A note on this clone: Mouse names are used for the genes. With the read ending 1 residue before the CDR3 end, the germline J gene is used to fill in that end. The J gene is TRBJ2-4, the V gene TRBV16, with 8 bases aligning to TRBD2. Trimming removed 0 bases from V and 3 bases from J; junction bases left unmatched: 2. The CDR3 consists of 15 residues. From germline, CDR1 is SGHSA and CDR2 FRNQAP. The part of the CDR3 DNA that was read is TGTGCAAGCAGCTTAGATGGGGGGGGCCAAAACACCTTGTAC. The encoded protein is CASSLDGGGQNTLY. The whole CDR3 region reads CASSLDGGGQNTLYF. Drawing the rest from reference TRBV16 and TRBJ2-4, the complete variable domain is NAGVIQTPRHKVTGKGQEATLWCEPISGHSAVFWYRQTIVQGLEFLTYFRNQAPIDDSGMPKERFSAQMPNQSHSTLKIQSTQPQDSAVYLCASSLDGGGQNTLYFGAGTRLSVL.

Details on this clone: Gene names and germline refer to mouse. The read ends 1 residue early relative to the CDR3; the germline J gene fills the gap. This chain uses TRBV26 with TRBJ1-5; D unresolved. The CDR3 consists of 13 residues. The V end was cut by 4 bases, the J end by 3 bases, with 7 bases between. Per germline, CDR1 KGHPV and CDR2 FQNQEV (reference sequence). CDR3 residues: CASSRDGNQAPLF. Partial CDR3 DNA: TGTGCCAGCAGTCGTGACGGCAACCAGGCTCCGCTT.

This clone is termed medium-sized. Genes and germline are mouse. The read terminates 1 residue ahead of where the CDR3 ends, so the germline J gene completes it. V gene TRBV17 combines with J gene TRBJ2-7; D tentatively fits TRBD1 or TRBD2 (5 bases each). Trimming removed 5 bases from V and 0 bases from J, with 11 bases in between. The CDR3 spans 14 residues. Germline CDR1 MNHDT, CDR2 YYDKIL. CDR3 DNA, as far as it was read: TGTGCTAGCAGTGGGGGAGACAGCTCCTATGAACAGTAC. This gives the protein CASSGGDSSYEQY. The whole CDR3 reads CASSGGDSSYEQYF. The entire variable domain, with the rest obtained from reference TRBV17 and TRBJ2-7, is as follows: DTTVKQNPRYKLARVGKPVNLICSQTMNHDTMYWYQKKPNQAPKLLLFYYDKILNREADTFEKFQSSRPNNSFCSLYIGSAGLEYSAMYLCASSGGDSSYEQYFGPGTRLTVL.

Regarding this clone: Gene names are mouse gene names. This CDR3 reads CASRSRGHGNTLYF. The sequenced CDR3 bases are TGTGCCAGCAGAAGCAGGGGGCATGGAAATACGCTCTAT. The V and J genes are TRBV19 and TRBJ1-3, with 8 bases lining up with TRBD1. The read terminates 1 residue before the CDR3 end, so the remaining end is supplied by the germline J gene. CDR1 is FNHDT, CDR2 SITEND, per germline (reference sequence). This CDR3 region has 14 residues. After removal of 5 bases from V and 3 bases from J, the junction contained 4 bases not matched to a gene.

A remark on this clone: The listed genes are named as in mouse. The read finishes 1 residue shy of the CDR3 end, and the germline J gene is used to complete it. This chain connects TRBV26 to TRBJ2-4; 10 bases line up with TRBD2. The CDR3 covers 16 residues. The germline gives CDR1 KGHPV, CDR2 FQNQEV (reference sequence). J was trimmed by 3 bases and V by 2 bases; bases with no gene match: 5. The part of the CDR3 DNA that was read is TGTGCCAGCAGTCTGGGGTCTGGGGGGGCCCAAAACACCTTGTAC. It yields the protein CASSLGSGGAQNTLY. The entire CDR3 protein is CASSLGSGGAQNTLYF. Complete variable domain (other parts from reference TRBV26 and TRBJ2-4): NSKVIQTPRYLVKGQGQKAKMRCIPEKGHPVVFWYQQNKNNEFKFLINFQNQEVLQQIDMTEKRFSAECPSNSPCSLEIQSSEAGDSALYLCASSLGSGGAQNTLYFGAGTRLSVL.

To note about this clone: Mouse names are used for the genes. The read ends 1 residue shy of where the CDR3 ends; the end is completed using the germline J gene. V and J are TRBV26 and TRBJ2-4, with D tentatively TRBD1 (6 bases). The CDR3 spans 13 residues. The ends were cut back, 2 bases at V and 3 bases at J, with 6 bases in the middle. Per the germline V gene, CDR1 is KGHPV and CDR2 is FQNQEV (reference sequence). CDR3 loop: CASSLGQQNTLYF. The CDR3 bases that were read are TGTGCCAGCAGTCTGGGACAGCAAAACACCTTGTAC.

On this clone: Gene names refer to mouse genes. The read terminates 1 residue before the CDR3 end, so the remaining end is supplied by the germline J gene. The V and J genes are TRBV3 and TRBJ2-2; the D gene is possibly TRBD1 (6 bases). Germline lookup yields CDR1 SNHLY and CDR2 FYNGKV (reference sequence). Trimming stripped 4 bases from V and 4 bases from J, with 10 bases between. This CDR3 contains 14 residues. This CDR3 reads CASSSGHLTGQLYF. The sequenced CDR3 bases are TGTGCCAGCAGCTCGGGACACCTCACCGGGCAGCTCTAC. Using reference TRBV3 and TRBJ2-2 for the parts outside the CDR3, the full variable domain is GPKVLQIPSHQIIDMGQMVTLNCDPVSNHLYFYWYKQILGQQMEFLVNFYNGKVMEKSKLFKDQFSVERPDGSYFTLKIQPTALEDSAVYFCASSSGHLTGQLYFGEGSKLTVL.

A note on this clone: Gene names and germline match the mouse. The read ends 1 residue before the CDR3 terminus; that terminus is restored from the germline J gene. The chain carries TRBV16 and TRBJ2-3; D is perhaps TRBD1 or TRBD2 (6 bases each). V was pared by 0 bases and J by 1 base, with 8 bases between. This CDR3 contains 15 residues. Germline values: CDR1 SGHSA, CDR2 FRNQAP. The part of the CDR3 DNA that was read is TGTGCAAGCAGCTTAGAGGGGGCCGGTGCAGAAACGCTGTAT. It codes for CASSLEGAGAETLY. The entire CDR3 protein is CASSLEGAGAETLYF.

This clone was counted between two and nine times. The gene symbols are mouse symbols. The CDR3 goes on 1 residue after the read ends, and that part is filled in from the germline J gene. The rearrangement links TRBV16 to TRBJ1-1; a possible D gene is TRBD1 (5 bases). Looked up from germline, CDR1 is SGHSA and CDR2 is FRNQAP. The CDR3 covers 14 residues. V was pared by 2 bases and J by 4 bases, with 11 bases between. This CDR3 reads CASSLIGEGTEVFF. CDR3 bases read: TGTGCAAGCAGCTTAATAGGGGAGGGCACAGAAGTCTTC. The full variable domain, in which reference TRBV16 and TRBJ1-1 provide the parts outside the CDR3, is NAGVIQTPRHKVTGKGQEATLWCEPISGHSAVFWYRQTIVQGLEFLTYFRNQAPIDDSGMPKERFSAQMPNQSHSTLKIQSTQPQDSAVYLCASSLIGEGTEVFFGKGTRLTVV.

This clone has just a few counts. Here the gene names and germline are mouse. The sequence runs out 1 residue before the end of the CDR3; the remainder is reconstructed from the germline J gene. The gene calls are TRBV26 and TRBJ1-1, with TRBD1 as a possible D gene (5 bases). The CDR3 loop spans 12 amino acids. CDR1 is KGHPV and CDR2 is FQNQEV in the germline V gene (reference sequence). The V end lost 6 bases, the J end lost 4 bases, and 9 bases lay between the germline ends. The CDR3: CASSRQITEVFF. The sequenced CDR3 bases are TGTGCCAGCAGCCGACAGATCACAGAAGTCTTC.

Worth noting for this clone: These gene names are mouse names. With the read ending 1 residue before the CDR3 end, the germline J gene is used to fill in that end. The J gene is TRBJ2-2, the V gene TRBV12-1, with TRBD2 identical over 7 bases. The germline CDR1 and CDR2 sequences are SGHSN and HYEKVE. V shed 0 bases, J shed 0 bases, and the junction held 3 bases outside the gene matches. The CDR3 is made up of 16 amino acids. CDR3 bases read: TGTGCCAGCTCTCTCGAGTGGGGGGCAAACACCGGGCAGCTCTAC. This sequence encodes CASSLEWGANTGQLY. In full, the CDR3 reads CASSLEWGANTGQLYF.

Remarks on this clone: Gene and germline names: mouse. The read terminates 1 residue ahead of where the CDR3 ends, so the germline J gene completes it. The chain employs TRBV12-1 and TRBJ2-1; 7 positions agree with TRBD2. This CDR3 has 14 amino acids. Unmatched junction bases numbered 8, after V lost 4 bases and J lost 6 bases. The germline gives CDR1 SGHSN, CDR2 HYEKVE. The CDR3 here is CASSPDGGIAEQFF. Incomplete CDR3 DNA: TGTGCCAGCTCCCCCGATGGGGGGATTGCTGAGCAGTTC. Full variable domain (outside the CDR3, taken from reference TRBV12-1 and TRBJ2-1): DSGVVQSPRHIIKEKGGRSVLTCIPISGHSNVVWYQQTLGKELKFLIQHYEKVERDKGFLPSRFSVQQFDDYHSEMNMSALELEDSAMYFCASSPDGGIAEQFFGPGTRLTVL.

Regarding this clone: Mouse names are used for the genes. From the germline J gene comes the end of the CDR3, since the read stops 1 residue before it. The V gene is TRBV5, the J gene TRBJ2-7, with 7 bases lining up with TRBD1. The CDR3 runs 13 residues. Trimming took 4 bases from V and 3 from J; bases not matched to a gene: 3. CDR1 is LGHNA, CDR2 YNLKQL, per germline (reference sequence). CDR3 DNA (partial): TGTGCCAGCAGCCCCCGGGACAGCTATGAACAGTAC. It specifies CASSPRDSYEQY. The full CDR3 protein is CASSPRDSYEQYF.

Comments on this clone: Gene names and germline refer to mouse. The read finishes 1 residue shy of the CDR3 end, and the germline J gene is used to complete it. The V gene is TRBV3, the J gene TRBJ1-4; 9 nucleotides match TRBD1. Losses at the gene ends were 5 bases for V and 3 bases for J; bases not matched to a gene: 4. Per the germline V gene, CDR1 is SNHLY and CDR2 is FYNGKV (reference sequence). The CDR3 has 15 residues. Partial CDR3 DNA: TGTGCCAGCAGCGCACAGGGGGCGACCAACGAAAGATTATTT. This gives the protein CASSAQGATNERLF. The complete CDR3 sequence is CASSAQGATNERLFF. Full variable domain (remainder filled in from reference TRBV3 and TRBJ1-4): GPKVLQIPSHQIIDMGQMVTLNCDPVSNHLYFYWYKQILGQQMEFLVNFYNGKVMEKSKLFKDQFSVERPDGSYFTLKIQPTALEDSAVYFCASSAQGATNERLFFGHGTKLSVL.

This clone is a singleton in its sample. Genes and germline are mouse. The CDR3 goes on 1 residue after the read ends, and that part is filled in from the germline J gene. The chain carries TRBV3 and TRBJ2-4; TRBD1 agrees at 7 bases. CDR3 length equals 14 residues. Germline V CDR1 and CDR2: SNHLY, FYNGKV (reference sequence). Unmatched junction bases numbered 4, after V lost 4 bases and J lost 3 bases. CDR3 DNA, as far as it was read: TGTGCCAGCAGCTCTACAGGGGAGCAAAACACCTTGTAC. Amino acids: CASSSTGEQNTLY. In full, the CDR3 is CASSSTGEQNTLYF.

A single count supports this clone. Mouse gene names apply. Coverage ceases 1 residue before the CDR3 finishes, and the germline J gene fills in the end. The chain couples TRBV19 to TRBJ2-5, with D perhaps TRBD1 (5 bases). This CDR3 contains 14 residues. CDR1 is FNHDT and CDR2 is SITEND in the germline V gene (reference sequence). With 2 bases removed from V and 4 bases from J, the gap between germline ends came to 11 bases. CDR3 residues: CASSMRGEEDTQYF. The covered CDR3 bases are TGTGCCAGCAGTATGAGGGGTGAGGAAGACACCCAGTAC.

Remarks on this clone: The gene names given are mouse names. The read terminates 1 residue before the CDR3 end, so the remaining end is supplied by the germline J gene. The V call is TRBV26, the J call TRBJ2-1; TRBD1 is a possible D gene (5 bases). The germline V gene encodes CDR1 KGHPV and CDR2 FQNQEV (reference sequence). Trimming took off 2 bases at V and 3 bases at J, with 5 bases between the two ends. The CDR3 extends over 13 amino acids. The CDR3 DNA, read in part, is TGTGCCAGCAGTCTGGACAGCTATGCTGAGCAGTTC. Residues: CASSLDSYAEQF. The complete CDR3 sequence is CASSLDSYAEQFF.

Notes on this clone: These gene names are mouse names. The CDR3 end falls 1 residue outside the read, so it is completed with the germline J gene. The gene calls are TRBV12-1 and TRBJ2-2, with D tentatively TRBD2 (6 bases). The germline gives CDR1 SGHSN, CDR2 HYEKVE. This CDR3 contains 15 residues. Trimming took off 0 bases at V and 4 bases at J, with 11 bases between the two ends. Partial CDR3 DNA: TGTGCCAGCTCTCTCGCAGGTGGGGGCACCGGGCAGCTCTAC. The encoded protein is CASSLAGGGTGQLY. The whole CDR3 sequence reads CASSLAGGGTGQLYF.

This clone was picked up a small number of times. The gene names here belong to mouse. The CDR3 goes on 1 residue after the read ends, and that part is filled in from the germline J gene. V usage is TRBV26 and J usage is TRBJ1-2, with D perhaps TRBD1 (6 bases). V was shortened by 2 bases and J by 0 bases, with 10 bases between the two germline ends. Per the germline V gene, CDR1 is KGHPV and CDR2 is FQNQEV (reference sequence). The CDR3 runs to 15 residues. The sequenced CDR3 bases are TGTGCCAGCAGTCTGCAGGGGCGTGCAAACTCCGACTACACC. Translation: CASSLQGRANSDYT. The full CDR3 protein reads CASSLQGRANSDYTF.

Regarding this clone: All gene names here are mouse names. The observed sequence ends 1 residue before the CDR3 terminus, with the missing tail filled in from the germline J gene. V and J are TRBV26 and TRBJ1-1; 8 bases agree with TRBD1. Germline assignment: CDR1 KGHPV and CDR2 FQNQEV (reference sequence). V was clipped by 4 bases and J by 8 bases; unmatched bases: 0. The length of the CDR3 is 11 residues. Incomplete CDR3 DNA: TGTGCCAGCAGTCGGGACAGGGAAGTCTTC. Translated: CASSRDREVF. The full CDR3 sequence reads CASSRDREVFF. Using reference TRBV26 and TRBJ1-1 for the parts outside the CDR3, the full variable domain is NSKVIQTPRYLVKGQGQKAKMRCIPEKGHPVVFWYQQNKNNEFKFLINFQNQEVLQQIDMTEKRFSAECPSNSPCSLEIQSSEAGDSALYLCASSRDREVFFGKGTRLTVV.

A word on this clone: Mouse gene names apply. The CDR3 end falls 1 residue outside the read, so it is completed with the germline J gene. The rearrangement links TRBV1 to TRBJ2-7, with 7 positions matching TRBD2. CDR3 length equals 13 residues. The germline V gene encodes CDR1 NSQYPW and CDR2 LRSPGD (reference sequence). The V segment lost 1 base and the J segment 3 bases; nucleotides outside the gene matches: 0. The CDR3 bases that were read are TGCACCTGCAGTGCAGGGACTGGCTATGAACAGTAC. As protein: CTCSAGTGYEQY. The entire CDR3 sequence reads CTCSAGTGYEQYF.

This clone was seen just once. The germline and genes are mouse ones. The read comes to an end 1 residue before the CDR3 does, leaving the germline J gene to fill in the end. The genes are TRBV20 and TRBJ2-3; D gene unclear. The V and J ends lost 0 bases and 0 bases respectively, with 1 base between them. The CDR3 is 12 amino acids. Germline CDR1 reads GFQATS; CDR2 reads STVNSAI. CDR3 residues: CGARDSAETLYF. The sequenced CDR3 bases are TGTGGTGCTAGGGATAGTGCAGAAACGCTGTAT.